Listed below are T cell receptor beta chains from one sample, sequenced in a study of cytomegalovirus exposure and HLA in healthy donors. TCRdb's table, derived via immunoSEQ multiplex PCR, lists solely in-frame clones and lacks some. This repertoire shows 150,000 to 200,000 clones, about 77% found once; its top ten account for roughly 7.4%. Sequencing was carried out using PBMCs. The source of these receptors is a male donor in good health and CMV-seropositive. CDR3s include the opening cysteine and the closing phenylalanine or tryptophan.

v_call,cdr3_aa
TRBV9,CASSVEGQGATNEKLFF
TRBV27,CASSLRRDLTEAFF
TRBV6-5,CASSWGHQSGELFF
TRBV7-2,CASSLGAGAKNIQYF
TRBV2,CASSEWTGVTEAFF
TRBV30,CAWSAGSATDTQYF
TRBV6-1,CASGRRLADTEAFF
TRBV30,CAWSELAIGNEQFF
TRBV7-8,CASRSGQSTDTQYF
TRBV13,CASSLGSTEAFF
TRBV6-6,CASNQGESYTF